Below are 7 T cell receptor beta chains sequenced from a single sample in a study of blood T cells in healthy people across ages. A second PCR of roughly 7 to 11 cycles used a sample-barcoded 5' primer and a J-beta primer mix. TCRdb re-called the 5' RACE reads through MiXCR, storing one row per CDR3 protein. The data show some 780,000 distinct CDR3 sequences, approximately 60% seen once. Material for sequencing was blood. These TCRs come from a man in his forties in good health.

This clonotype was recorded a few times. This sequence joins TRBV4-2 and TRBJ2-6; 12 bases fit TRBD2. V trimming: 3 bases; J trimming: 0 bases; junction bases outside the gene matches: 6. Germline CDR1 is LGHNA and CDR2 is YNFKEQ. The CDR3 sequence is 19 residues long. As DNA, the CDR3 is TGTGCCAGCAGCCAGATACTAGCGGGGGGCAACTCTGGGGCCAACGTCCTGACTTTC. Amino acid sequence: CASSQILAGGNSGANVLTF.

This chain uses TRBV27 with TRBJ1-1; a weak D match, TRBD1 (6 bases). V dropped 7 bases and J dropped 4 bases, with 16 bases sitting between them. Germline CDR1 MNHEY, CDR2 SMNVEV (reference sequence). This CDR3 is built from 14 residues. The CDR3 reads CASTLYRDSTEAFF. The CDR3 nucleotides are TGTGCCAGCACCCTGTACAGGGATAGCACTGAAGCTTTCTTT.

CDR3 sequence reads: CASSLGMGENTQYF. The CDR3 coding sequence is TGCGCCAGCAGCTTGGGAATGGGGGAGAATACGCAGTATTTT. J is TRBJ2-3 and V is TRBV5-1; D tentatively fits TRBD1 or TRBD2 (5 bases each). Germline-derived CDR1 and CDR2 are SGHRS and YFSETQ. The CDR3 has 14 amino acids. Trimming shortened V by 0 bases and J by 7 bases, and 12 bases separated the two germline ends.

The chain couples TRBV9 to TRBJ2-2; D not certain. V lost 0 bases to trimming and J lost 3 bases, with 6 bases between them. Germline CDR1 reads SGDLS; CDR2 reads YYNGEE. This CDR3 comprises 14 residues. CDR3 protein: CASSVGADTGELFF. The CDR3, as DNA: TGTGCCAGCAGCGTAGGGGCGGACACCGGGGAGCTGTTTTTT.

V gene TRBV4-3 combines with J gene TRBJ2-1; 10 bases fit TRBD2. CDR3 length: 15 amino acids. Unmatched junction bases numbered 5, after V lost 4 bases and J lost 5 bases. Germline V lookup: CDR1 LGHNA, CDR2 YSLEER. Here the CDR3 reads CASSPTSGLNNEQFF. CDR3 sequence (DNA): TGCGCCAGCAGCCCGACTAGCGGGTTAAACAATGAGCAGTTCTTC.

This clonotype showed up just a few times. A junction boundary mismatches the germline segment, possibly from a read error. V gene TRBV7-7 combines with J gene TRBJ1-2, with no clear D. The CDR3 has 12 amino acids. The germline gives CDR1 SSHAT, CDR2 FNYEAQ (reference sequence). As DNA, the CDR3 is TGTGCTAGCAGCCGAAACAGCTATGGCTACACCTTC. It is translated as CASSRNSYGYTF.

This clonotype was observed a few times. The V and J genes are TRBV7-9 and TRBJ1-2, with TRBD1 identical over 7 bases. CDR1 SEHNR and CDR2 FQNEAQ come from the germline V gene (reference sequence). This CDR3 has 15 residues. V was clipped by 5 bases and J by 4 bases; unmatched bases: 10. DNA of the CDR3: TGTGCCAGCAGCACATCAGGGGGTGAGAGCTATGGCTACACCTTC. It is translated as CASSTSGGESYGYTF.